This passage covers 5 T cell receptor beta chains from one sample sequenced in a study of blood T cell repertoires in COVID-19. Libraries were prepared by immunoSEQ multiplex PCR; TCRdb keeps only in-frame clonotypes and omits some of them. There are some 350,000 clones in the sample; almost 90% occur only once, and 5.5% to 7.5% lies in the top ten. Sequencing was performed on peripheral blood. The receptor source for this set is a woman in her sixties or seventies with COVID-19, enrolled during active disease.

The rearrangement links TRBV3-1 (or the pseudogene TRBV3-2) to TRBJ1-4; D is unresolved. V dropped 7 bases and J dropped 8 bases, with 17 bases sitting between them. Germline-derived CDR1 and CDR2 are LGHDT and YNNKEL (reference sequence). This CDR3 comprises 14 residues. The CDR3 loop reads CASTHKGVGEKLFF. CDR3 coding DNA: TGTGCCAGCACCCACAAGGGAGTTGGGGAAAAACTGTTTTTT.

The genes are TRBV6-2 or TRBV6-3 and TRBJ1-1; a weak D match, TRBD1 (5 bases). Germline CDR1 is MNHEY and CDR2 is SVGEGT. This CDR3 contains 14 residues. V was shortened by 6 bases and J by 2 bases, with 13 bases between the two germline ends. This CDR3 reads CASSRDGLNTEAFF. The CDR3 region has the DNA TGTGCCAGCAGCCGGGACGGACTAAACACTGAAGCTTTCTTT.

The chain links TRBV30 to TRBJ1-1, with D tentatively TRBD1 (6 bases). This CDR3 has 15 residues. The V and J ends lost 3 bases and 3 bases respectively, with 17 bases between them. Germline V lookup: CDR1 GTSNPN, CDR2 SVGIG (reference sequence). The CDR3 loop reads CAWSPFTGLDTEAFF. The CDR3 bases are TGTGCCTGGAGCCCTTTCACAGGGTTGGACACTGAAGCTTTCTTT.

The V call is TRBV6-6, the J call TRBJ1-1, with D tentatively TRBD1 (5 bases). CDR1 is MNHNY and CDR2 is SVGAGI in the germline V gene (reference sequence). This CDR3 is built from 17 residues. V lost 5 bases, J lost 0 bases, and 19 bases lay in between. CDR3 in amino acids: CASSRNRNRGMNTEAFF. In DNA form, the CDR3 reads TGTGCCAGCAGTCGGAACCGAAATAGGGGTATGAACACTGAAGCTTTCTTT.

The chain has TRBV7-2 and TRBJ1-5; TRBD1 matches at 7 bases. The V gene end was trimmed by 4 bases and the J gene end by 4 bases; junction bases not matched to a gene: 7. The germline V gene encodes CDR1 SGHTA and CDR2 FQGNSA. The CDR3 contains 15 residues. CDR3 coding DNA: TGTGCCAGCAGCTACGCGGGGACAGCTAATCAGCCCCAGCATTTT. Protein sequence: CASSYAGTANQPQHF.